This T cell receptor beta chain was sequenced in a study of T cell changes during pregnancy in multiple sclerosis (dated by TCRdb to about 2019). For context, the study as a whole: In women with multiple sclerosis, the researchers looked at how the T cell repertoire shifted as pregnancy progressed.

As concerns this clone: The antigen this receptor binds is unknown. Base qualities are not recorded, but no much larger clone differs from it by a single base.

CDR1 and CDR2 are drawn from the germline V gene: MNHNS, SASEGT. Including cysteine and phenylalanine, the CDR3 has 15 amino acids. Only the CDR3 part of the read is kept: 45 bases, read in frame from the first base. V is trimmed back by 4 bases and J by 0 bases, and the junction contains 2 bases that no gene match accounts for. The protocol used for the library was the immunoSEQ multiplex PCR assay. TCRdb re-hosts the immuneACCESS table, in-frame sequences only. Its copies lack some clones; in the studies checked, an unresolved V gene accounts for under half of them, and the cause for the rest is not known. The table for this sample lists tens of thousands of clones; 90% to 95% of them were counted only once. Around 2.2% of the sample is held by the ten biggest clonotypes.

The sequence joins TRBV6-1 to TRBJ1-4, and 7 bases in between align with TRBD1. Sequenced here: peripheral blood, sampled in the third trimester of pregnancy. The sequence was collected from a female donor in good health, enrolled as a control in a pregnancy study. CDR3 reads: CASSVTGATNEKLFF. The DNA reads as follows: TGTGCCAGCAGTGTTACAGGGGCAACTAATGAAAAACTGTTTTTT.